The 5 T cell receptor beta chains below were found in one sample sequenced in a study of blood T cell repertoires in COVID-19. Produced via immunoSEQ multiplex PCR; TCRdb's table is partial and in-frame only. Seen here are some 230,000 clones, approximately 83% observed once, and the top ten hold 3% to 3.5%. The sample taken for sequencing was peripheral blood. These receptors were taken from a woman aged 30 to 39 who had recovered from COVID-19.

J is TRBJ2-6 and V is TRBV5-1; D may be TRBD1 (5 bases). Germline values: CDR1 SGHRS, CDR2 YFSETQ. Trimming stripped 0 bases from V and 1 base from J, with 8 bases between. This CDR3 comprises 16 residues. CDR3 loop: CASSLGGSSGANVLTF. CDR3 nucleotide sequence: TGCGCCAGCAGCTTGGGGGGCTCTTCTGGGGCCAACGTCCTGACTTTC. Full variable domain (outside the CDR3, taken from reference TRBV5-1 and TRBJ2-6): KAGVTQTPRYLIKTRGQQVTLSCSPISGHRSVSWYQQTPGQGLQFLFEYFSETQRNKGNFPGRFSGRQFSNSRSEMNVSTLELGDSALYLCASSLGGSSGANVLTFGAGSRLTVL.

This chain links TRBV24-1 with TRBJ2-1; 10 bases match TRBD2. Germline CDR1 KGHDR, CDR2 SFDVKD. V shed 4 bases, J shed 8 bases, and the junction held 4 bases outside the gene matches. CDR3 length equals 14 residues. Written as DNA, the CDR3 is TGTGCCACCAGTGACCCTAGCGGGAGCTATGAGCAGTTCTTC. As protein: CATSDPSGSYEQFF.

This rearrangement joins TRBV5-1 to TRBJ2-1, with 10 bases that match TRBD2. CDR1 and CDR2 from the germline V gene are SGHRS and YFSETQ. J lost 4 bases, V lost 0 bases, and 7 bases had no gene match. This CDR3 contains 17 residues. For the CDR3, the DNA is TGCGCCAGCAGCTTGGTTCTAGCGGGAGTTTCTTACAATGAGCAGTTCTTC. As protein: CASSLVLAGVSYNEQFF. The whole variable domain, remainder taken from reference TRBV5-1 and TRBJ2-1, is KAGVTQTPRYLIKTRGQQVTLSCSPISGHRSVSWYQQTPGQGLQFLFEYFSETQRNKGNFPGRFSGRQFSNSRSEMNVSTLELGDSALYLCASSLVLAGVSYNEQFFGPGTRLTVL.

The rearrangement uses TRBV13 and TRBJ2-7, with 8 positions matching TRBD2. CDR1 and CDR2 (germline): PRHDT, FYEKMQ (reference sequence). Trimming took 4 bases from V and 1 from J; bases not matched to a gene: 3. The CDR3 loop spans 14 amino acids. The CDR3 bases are TGTGCCAGCAGCTCGGGACTAGGGTCCTACGAGCAGTACTTC. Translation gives CASSSGLGSYEQYF.

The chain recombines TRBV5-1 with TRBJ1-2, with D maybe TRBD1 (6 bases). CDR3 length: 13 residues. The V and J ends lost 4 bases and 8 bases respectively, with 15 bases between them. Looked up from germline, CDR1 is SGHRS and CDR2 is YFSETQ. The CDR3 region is CASSEAGVGGYTF. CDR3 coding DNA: TGCGCCAGCAGCGAAGCAGGGGTCGGAGGCTACACCTTC.